Presented here are 11 T cell receptor beta chains from one specimen sequenced in a study of human T cells and chemical hapten exposure. Time point indicated: patch test 2, 6 weeks after DPC sensitization. Treatment noted: therapeutic diphenylcyclopropenone sensitization with weekly scalp DPC. TCRdb independently ran MiXCR on the RACE reads; one entry per CDR3 protein. The sample has approximately 110,000 distinct CDR3 sequences; about a tenth are singletons. The sample in question was whole blood, obtained in connection with sensitization to the hapten diphenylcyclopropenone (DPC). All receptors come from a woman in her thirties or forties with alopecia areata. Some clones in this sample may be carry-over from other donors' samples.

This clonotype appeared many times. The V gene is TRBV4-1, the J gene TRBJ1-5; D unresolved. Deletions cut 4 bases from V and 1 base from J, with 11 bases between. This CDR3 region has 15 residues. Looked up from germline, CDR1 is MGHRA and CDR2 is YSYEKL. The CDR3 loop reads CASSPALVSNQPQHF. CDR3 bases: TGCGCCAGCAGCCCGGCACTGGTAAGCAATCAGCCCCAGCATTTT.

This clonotype was counted between two and nine times. This chain connects TRBV27 to TRBJ1-6, with D hard to call. The CDR3 sequence is 13 residues long. The V end was cut by 2 bases, the J end by 9 bases, with 8 bases between. The germline gives CDR1 MNHEY, CDR2 SMNVEV (reference sequence). DNA for the CDR3: TGTGCCAGCAGTTTAGGACGGGTTTCACCCCTCCACTTT. As protein: CASSLGRVSPLHF.

V usage is TRBV5-1 and J usage is TRBJ2-3; TRBD1 might be the D (7 bases). Trimming took off 1 base at V and 4 bases at J, with 13 bases between the two ends. The CDR3 consists of 15 residues. Germline CDR1 reads SGHRS; CDR2 reads YFSETQ. The CDR3, as DNA: TGCGCCAGCAGCTTGAGGCTCAGGGGGGCAGATACGCAGTATTTT. It specifies CASSLRLRGADTQYF. Variable domain in full (rest from reference TRBV5-1 and TRBJ2-3): KAGVTQTPRYLIKTRGQQVTLSCSPISGHRSVSWYQQTPGQGLQFLFEYFSETQRNKGNFPGRFSGRQFSNSRSEMNVSTLELGDSALYLCASSLRLRGADTQYFGPGTRLTVL.

V and J are TRBV12-3 or TRBV12-4 and TRBJ1-2; TRBD1 matches at 8 bases. J gave up 5 bases and V 7 bases, and 12 bases lay outside the gene matches. CDR3 length equals 15 residues. CDR3 amino acids: CASTLTGQGVYGYTF. CDR3 DNA: TGTGCCAGCACGCTCACAGGACAGGGTGTTTATGGCTACACCTTC.

Ten or more counts support this clonotype. V usage is TRBV6-2 or TRBV6-3 and J usage is TRBJ2-7; 7 bases match TRBD1. CDR1 is MNHEY and CDR2 is SVGEGT in the germline V gene. With 5 bases clipped from V and 1 base from J, the junction kept 5 bases outside the gene matches. The CDR3 is 14 amino acids. CDR3 in amino acids: CASSPRQGSYEQYF. CDR3 in DNA: TGTGCCAGCAGTCCAAGACAGGGATCCTACGAGCAGTACTTC.

The rearrangement joins TRBV6-2 or TRBV6-3 to TRBJ1-2; no reliable D call. V lost 4 bases to trimming and J lost 7 bases, with 7 bases between them. Germline V gene sequence: CDR1 MNHEY, CDR2 SVGEGT. The CDR3 extends over 11 amino acids. CDR3 amino acids: CASSLGPGYTF. The CDR3 DNA sequence: TGTGCCAGCAGTTTGGGCCCTGGCTACACCTTC.

The table lists this clonotype with many counts. J is TRBJ1-1 and V is TRBV7-9; tentatively, D is TRBD1 (5 bases). CDR3 size: 14 residues. The germline gives CDR1 SEHNR, CDR2 FQNEAQ (reference sequence). V shed 5 bases and J shed 4 bases, with 14 bases lying between them. Here the CDR3 reads CASSPGTLRTEAFF. The CDR3 DNA reads as TGTGCCAGCAGCCCCGGGACGCTTCGCACTGAAGCTTTCTTT.

This clonotype was seen ten or more times. V and J are TRBV12-3 or TRBV12-4 and TRBJ1-1; tentative D call: TRBD1 (6 bases). V shed 4 bases and J shed 0 bases, with 9 bases lying between them. There are 14 residues in the CDR3. The CDR3, as DNA: TGTGCCAGCAGTTACAGGGCTATGAACACTGAAGCTTTCTTT. Translation gives CASSYRAMNTEAFF.

The chain links TRBV7-9 to TRBJ2-1; TRBD2 aligns across 13 bases. V was pared by 5 bases and J by 3 bases, with 4 bases of the junction left unmatched. The CDR3 sequence is 16 residues long. Germline assignment: CDR1 SEHNR and CDR2 FQNEAQ (reference sequence). The CDR3, as DNA: TGTGCCAGCAGCGGGGGGACTAGCGGGGTCTACAATGAGCAGTTCTTC. This translates into CASSGGTSGVYNEQFF.

CDR3 nucleotide sequence: TGTGCCAGCAGCCCACAGGGGCCGCTTATGAACACTGAAGCTTTCTTT. Protein product: CASSPQGPLMNTEAFF. The V gene is TRBV7-2, the J gene TRBJ1-1; 7 nucleotides line up with TRBD1. Germline CDR1 is SGHTA and CDR2 is FQGNSA. CDR3 length: 16 residues. Trimming removed 5 bases from V and 0 bases from J; junction bases left unmatched: 9.

This rearrangement joins TRBV12-3 or TRBV12-4 to TRBJ1-4; TRBD1 might be the D (6 bases). Deletions cut 6 bases from V and 2 bases from J, with 10 bases between. This CDR3 region has 14 residues. The CDR3, as DNA: TGTGCCAGCAGACACAGGGTGACTAATGAAAAACTGTTTTTT. Its protein product is CASRHRVTNEKLFF.